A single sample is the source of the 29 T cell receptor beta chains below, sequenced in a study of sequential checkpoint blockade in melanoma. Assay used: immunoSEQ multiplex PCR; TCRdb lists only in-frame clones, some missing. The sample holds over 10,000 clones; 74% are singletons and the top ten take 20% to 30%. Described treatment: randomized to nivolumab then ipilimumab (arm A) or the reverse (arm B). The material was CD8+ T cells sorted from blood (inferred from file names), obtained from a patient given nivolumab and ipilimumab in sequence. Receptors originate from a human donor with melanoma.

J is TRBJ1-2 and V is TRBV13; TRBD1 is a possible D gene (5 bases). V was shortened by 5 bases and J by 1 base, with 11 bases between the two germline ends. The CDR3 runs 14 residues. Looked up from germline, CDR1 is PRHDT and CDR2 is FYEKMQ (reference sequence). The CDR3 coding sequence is TGTGCCAGCAGCGAATCGACAGTTAACTATGGCTACACCTTC. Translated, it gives CASSESTVNYGYTF.

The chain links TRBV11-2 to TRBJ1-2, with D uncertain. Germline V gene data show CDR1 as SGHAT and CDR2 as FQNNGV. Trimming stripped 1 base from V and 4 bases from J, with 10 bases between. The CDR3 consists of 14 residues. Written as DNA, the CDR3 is TGTGCCAGCAGCTTAGTGGGCAGTGCCTATGGCTACACCTTC. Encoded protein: CASSLVGSAYGYTF.

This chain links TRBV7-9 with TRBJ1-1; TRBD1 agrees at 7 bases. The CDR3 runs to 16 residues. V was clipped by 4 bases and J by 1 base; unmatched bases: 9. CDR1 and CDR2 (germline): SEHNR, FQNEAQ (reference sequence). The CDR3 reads CASSSGTGEPNTEAFF. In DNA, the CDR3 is TGTGCCAGCAGCTCGGGAACAGGGGAACCGAACACTGAAGCTTTCTTT.

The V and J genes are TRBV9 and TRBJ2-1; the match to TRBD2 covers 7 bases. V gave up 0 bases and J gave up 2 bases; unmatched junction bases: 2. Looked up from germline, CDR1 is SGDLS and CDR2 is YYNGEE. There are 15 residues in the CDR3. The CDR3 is CASSVVAGAYNEQFF. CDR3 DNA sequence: TGTGCCAGCAGCGTAGTTGCGGGGGCCTACAATGAGCAGTTCTTC.

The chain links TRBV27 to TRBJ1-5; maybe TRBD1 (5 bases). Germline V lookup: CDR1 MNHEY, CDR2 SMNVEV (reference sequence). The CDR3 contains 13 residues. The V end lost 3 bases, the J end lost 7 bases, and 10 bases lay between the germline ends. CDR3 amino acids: CASSFSGYQPQHF. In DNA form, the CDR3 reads TGTGCCAGCAGTTTCTCAGGGTACCAGCCCCAGCATTTT.

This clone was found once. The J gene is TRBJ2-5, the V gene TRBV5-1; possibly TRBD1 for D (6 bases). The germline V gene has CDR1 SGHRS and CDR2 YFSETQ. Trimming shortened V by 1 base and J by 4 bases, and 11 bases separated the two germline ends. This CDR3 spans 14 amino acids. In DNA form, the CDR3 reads TGCGCCAGCAGCTTGAGCCAGGGGAGAGAGACCCAGTACTTC. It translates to CASSLSQGRETQYF.

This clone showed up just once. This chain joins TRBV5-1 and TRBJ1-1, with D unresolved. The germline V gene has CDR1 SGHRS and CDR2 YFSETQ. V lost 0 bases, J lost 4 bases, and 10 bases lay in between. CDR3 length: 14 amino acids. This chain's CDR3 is CASSLEPTGTEAFF. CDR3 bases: TGCGCCAGCAGCTTGGAGCCAACGGGCACTGAAGCTTTCTTT. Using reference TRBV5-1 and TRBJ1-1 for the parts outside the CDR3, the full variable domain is KAGVTQTPRYLIKTRGQQVTLSCSPISGHRSVSWYQQTPGQGLQFLFEYFSETQRNKGNFPGRFSGRQFSNSRSEMNVSTLELGDSALYLCASSLEPTGTEAFFGQGTRLTVV.

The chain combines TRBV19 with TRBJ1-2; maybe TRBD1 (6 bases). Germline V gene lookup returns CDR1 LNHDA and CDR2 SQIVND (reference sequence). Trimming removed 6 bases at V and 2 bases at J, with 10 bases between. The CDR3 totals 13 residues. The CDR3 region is CASRVTGNYGYTF. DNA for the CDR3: TGTGCCAGTAGGGTAACAGGGAACTATGGCTACACCTTC. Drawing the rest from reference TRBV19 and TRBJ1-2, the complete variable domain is DGGITQSPKYLFRKEGQNVTLSCEQNLNHDAMYWYRQDPGQGLRLIYYSQIVNDFQKGDIAEGYSVSREKKESFPLTVTSAQKNPTAFYLCASRVTGNYGYTFGSGTRLTVV.

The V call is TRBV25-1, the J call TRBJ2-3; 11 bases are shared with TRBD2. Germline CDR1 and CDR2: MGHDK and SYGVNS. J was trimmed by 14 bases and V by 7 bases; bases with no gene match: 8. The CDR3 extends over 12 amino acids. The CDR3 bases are TGTGCCAGCACCGGGACTAGCGGAAGGGGGTATTTT. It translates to CASTGTSGRGYF.

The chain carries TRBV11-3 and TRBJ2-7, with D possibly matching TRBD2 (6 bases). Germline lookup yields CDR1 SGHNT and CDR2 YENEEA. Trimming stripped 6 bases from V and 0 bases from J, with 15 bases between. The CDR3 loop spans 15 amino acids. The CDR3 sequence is CASRNRDSSSYEQYF. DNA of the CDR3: TGTGCCAGCAGAAACCGGGACTCGAGCTCCTACGAGCAGTACTTC.

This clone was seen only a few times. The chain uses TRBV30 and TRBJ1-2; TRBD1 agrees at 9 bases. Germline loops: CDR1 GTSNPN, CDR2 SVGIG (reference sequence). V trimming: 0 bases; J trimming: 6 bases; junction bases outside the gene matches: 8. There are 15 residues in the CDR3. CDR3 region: CAWSVAGTGRNGYTF. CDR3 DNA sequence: TGTGCCTGGAGTGTAGCCGGGACAGGGAGGAATGGCTACACCTTC.

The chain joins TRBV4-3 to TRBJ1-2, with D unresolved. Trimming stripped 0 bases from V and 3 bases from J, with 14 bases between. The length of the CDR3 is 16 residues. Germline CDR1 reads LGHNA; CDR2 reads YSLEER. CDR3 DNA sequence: TGCGCCAGCAGCCAAGATAGGAGGGTAGGGTACTATGGCTACACCTTC. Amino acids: CASSQDRRVGYYGYTF.

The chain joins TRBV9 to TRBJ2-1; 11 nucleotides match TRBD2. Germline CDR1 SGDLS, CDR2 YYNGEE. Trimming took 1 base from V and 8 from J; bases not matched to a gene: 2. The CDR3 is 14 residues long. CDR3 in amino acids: CASSVLAGGDEQFF. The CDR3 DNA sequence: TGTGCCAGCAGCGTACTAGCGGGGGGAGATGAGCAGTTCTTC.

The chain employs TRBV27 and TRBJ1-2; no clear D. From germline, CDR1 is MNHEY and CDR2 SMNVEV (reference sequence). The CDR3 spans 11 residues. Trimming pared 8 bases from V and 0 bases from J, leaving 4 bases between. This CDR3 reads CASRANYGYTF. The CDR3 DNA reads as TGTGCCAGCCGAGCTAACTATGGCTACACCTTC.

The CDR3 DNA follows: TGCGCCAGCAGCGCTTCCACAGGAAACACCATATATTTT. It specifies CASSASTGNTIYF. This chain joins TRBV5-1 and TRBJ1-3; D remains ambiguous. Trimming shortened V by 4 bases and J by 4 bases, and 9 bases separated the two germline ends. The CDR3 covers 13 residues. Germline V gene lookup returns CDR1 SGHRS and CDR2 YFSETQ.

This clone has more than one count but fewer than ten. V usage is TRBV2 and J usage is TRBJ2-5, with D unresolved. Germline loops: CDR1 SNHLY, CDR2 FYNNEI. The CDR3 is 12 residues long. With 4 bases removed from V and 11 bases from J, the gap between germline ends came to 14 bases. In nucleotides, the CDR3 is TGTGCCAGCAGTGGCCTGGTGCCGGAGCAGTACTTC. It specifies CASSGLVPEQYF.

In nucleotides, the CDR3 is TGTGCCAGCAGTCCACTAGCGGGAGGGCCGAGGCAGTACTTC. Its protein is CASSPLAGGPRQYF. This rearrangement joins TRBV28 to TRBJ2-5; 13 bases align to TRBD2. This CDR3 comprises 14 residues. With 5 bases clipped from V and 11 bases from J, the junction kept 8 bases outside the gene matches. Germline V gives CDR1 MDHEN, CDR2 SYDVKM.

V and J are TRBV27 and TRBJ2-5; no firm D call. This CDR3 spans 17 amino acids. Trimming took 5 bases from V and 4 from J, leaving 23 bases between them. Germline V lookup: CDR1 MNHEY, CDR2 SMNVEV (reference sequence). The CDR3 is CASSPMARSSPRETQYF. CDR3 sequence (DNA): TGTGCCAGCAGTCCTATGGCCCGTAGTAGCCCGCGAGAGACCCAGTACTTC.

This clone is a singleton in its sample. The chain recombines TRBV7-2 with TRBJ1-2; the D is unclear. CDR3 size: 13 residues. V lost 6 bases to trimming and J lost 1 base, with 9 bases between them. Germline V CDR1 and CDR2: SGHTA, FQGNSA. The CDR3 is CASRSGLNYGYTF. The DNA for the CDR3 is TGTGCCAGCAGATCAGGCCTTAACTATGGCTACACCTTC.

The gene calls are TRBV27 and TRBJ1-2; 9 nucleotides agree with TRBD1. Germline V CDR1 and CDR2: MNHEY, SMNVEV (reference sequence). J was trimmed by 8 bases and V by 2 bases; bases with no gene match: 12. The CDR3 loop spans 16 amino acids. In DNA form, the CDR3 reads TGTGCCAGCAGTTTAGTGGTCGGGACAGGGAGAAGGGGCTACACCTTC. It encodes CASSLVVGTGRRGYTF.

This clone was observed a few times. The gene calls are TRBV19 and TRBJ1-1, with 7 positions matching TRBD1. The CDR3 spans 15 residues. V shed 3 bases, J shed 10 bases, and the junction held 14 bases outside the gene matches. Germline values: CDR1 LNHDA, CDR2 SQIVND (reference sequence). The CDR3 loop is CASSIAPGQLNGAFF. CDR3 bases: TGTGCCAGTAGTATTGCCCCGGGACAGCTTAACGGAGCTTTCTTT. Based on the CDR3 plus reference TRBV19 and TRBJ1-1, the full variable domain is DGGITQSPKYLFRKEGQNVTLSCEQNLNHDAMYWYRQDPGQGLRLIYYSQIVNDFQKGDIAEGYSVSREKKESFPLTVTSAQKNPTAFYLCASSIAPGQLNGAFFGQGTRLTVV.

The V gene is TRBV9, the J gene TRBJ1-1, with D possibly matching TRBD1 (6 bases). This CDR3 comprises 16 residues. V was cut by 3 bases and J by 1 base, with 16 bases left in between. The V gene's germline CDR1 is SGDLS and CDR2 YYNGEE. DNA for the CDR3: TGTGCCAGCAGCGGGCCACGGGACAAAGAGAACACTGAAGCTTTCTTT. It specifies CASSGPRDKENTEAFF.

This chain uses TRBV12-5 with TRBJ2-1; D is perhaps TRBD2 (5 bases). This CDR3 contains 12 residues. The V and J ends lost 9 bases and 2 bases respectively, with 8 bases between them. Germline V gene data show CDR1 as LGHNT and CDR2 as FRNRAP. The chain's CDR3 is CASGVAYNEQFF. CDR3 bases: TGTGCTAGCGGGGTTGCCTACAATGAGCAGTTCTTC.

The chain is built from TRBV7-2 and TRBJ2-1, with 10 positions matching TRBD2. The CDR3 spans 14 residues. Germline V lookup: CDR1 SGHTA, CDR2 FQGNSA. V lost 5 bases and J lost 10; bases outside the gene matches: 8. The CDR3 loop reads CASSPSTSGPEQFF. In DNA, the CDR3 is TGTGCCAGCAGCCCTTCGACTAGCGGGCCCGAGCAGTTCTTC.

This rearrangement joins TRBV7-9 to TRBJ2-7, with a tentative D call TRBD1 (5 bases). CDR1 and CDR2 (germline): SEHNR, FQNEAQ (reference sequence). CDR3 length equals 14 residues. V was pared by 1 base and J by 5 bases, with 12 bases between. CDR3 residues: CASSLGPGKNEQYF. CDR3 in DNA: TGTGCCAGCAGCTTAGGCCCAGGGAAAAACGAGCAGTACTTC. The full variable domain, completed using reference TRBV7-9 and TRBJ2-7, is DTGVSQNPRHKITKRGQNVTFRCDPISEHNRLYWYRQTLGQGPEFLTYFQNEAQLEKSRLLSDRFSAERPKGSFSTLEIQRTEQGDSAMYLCASSLGPGKNEQYFGPGTRLTVT.

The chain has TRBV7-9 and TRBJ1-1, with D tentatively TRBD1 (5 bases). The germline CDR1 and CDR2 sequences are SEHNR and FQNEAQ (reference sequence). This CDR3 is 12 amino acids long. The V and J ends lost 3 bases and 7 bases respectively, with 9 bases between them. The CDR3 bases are TGTGCCAGCAGCTTGGGGCACCTTGAAGCTTTCTTT. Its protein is CASSLGHLEAFF.

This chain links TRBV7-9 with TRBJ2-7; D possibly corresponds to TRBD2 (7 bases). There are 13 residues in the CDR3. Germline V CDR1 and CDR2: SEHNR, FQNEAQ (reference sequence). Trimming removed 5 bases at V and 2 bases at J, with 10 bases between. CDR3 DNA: TGTGCCAGCAGCCAGGGGAGGGCCTACGAGCAGTACGTC. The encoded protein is CASSQGRAYEQYV.

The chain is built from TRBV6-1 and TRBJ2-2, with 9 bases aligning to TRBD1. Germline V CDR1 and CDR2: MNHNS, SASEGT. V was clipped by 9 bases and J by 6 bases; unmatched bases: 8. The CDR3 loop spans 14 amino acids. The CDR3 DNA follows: TGTGCCAGTTATGACAGGGGGGTTGCCGGGGAGCTGTTTTTT. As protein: CASYDRGVAGELFF.

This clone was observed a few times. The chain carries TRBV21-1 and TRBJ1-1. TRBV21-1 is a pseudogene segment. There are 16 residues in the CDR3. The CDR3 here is CASSKEEEGRWTEAFF. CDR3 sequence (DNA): TGTGCCAGCAGCAAAGAGGAGGAGGGAAGGTGGACTGAAGCTTTCTTT.